One and the same sample provided the 21 T cell receptor beta chains below, sequenced in a study of T-cell memory formation after mild COVID-19. TCRdb passed the 5' RACE reads through MiXCR, listing each CDR3 protein once. The sample has some 70,000 distinct CDR3 sequences, 16% seen once. Source material: PBMCs or a T cell subset sorted from them (not recorded which). The source is an adult woman who had mild COVID-19 (a few samples of this study predate the infection). Cell type and time point are not known.

This clonotype was seen at least ten times. J is TRBJ2-7 and V is TRBV7-2; the D gene is possibly TRBD2 (5 bases). The CDR3 contains 14 residues. Germline V lookup: CDR1 SGHTA, CDR2 FQGNSA. Trimming removed 3 bases at V and 6 bases at J, with 15 bases between. The CDR3, as DNA: TGTGCCAGCAGCTTCGGACTCCTGCCTGCCGAGCAGTACTTC. Translation gives CASSFGLLPAEQYF.

This clonotype was detected once. V is TRBV7-9 and J is TRBJ2-3; D not resolved. The CDR3 has 14 amino acids. Per germline, CDR1 SEHNR and CDR2 FQNEAQ (reference sequence). V gave up 4 bases and J gave up 4 bases, with 12 bases separating them. The CDR3 DNA reads TGTGCCAGCAGCTCCGTCTCCACACCAGATACGCAGTATTTT. This sequence encodes CASSSVSTPDTQYF.

The chain is built from TRBV7-3 and TRBJ2-2; D gene ambiguous. The length of the CDR3 is 16 residues. Germline V gene lookup returns CDR1 SGHTA and CDR2 FQGTGA. V was pared by 9 bases and J by 2 bases, with 19 bases between. The CDR3 spells CARPWTRSLNTGELFF. CDR3 bases: TGTGCCAGGCCCTGGACCCGGAGCCTCAACACCGGGGAGCTGTTTTTT.

J is TRBJ1-2 and V is TRBV7-9, with 8 bases matching TRBD1. This CDR3 contains 13 residues. Germline V gene lookup returns CDR1 SEHNR and CDR2 FQNEAQ (reference sequence). Losses at the gene ends were 5 bases for V and 8 bases for J; bases not matched to a gene: 7. CDR3 region: CASSRQGSSGYTF. The DNA of the CDR3 is TGTGCCAGCAGCCGACAGGGGAGTAGCGGCTACACCTTC.

The chain carries TRBV5-1 and TRBJ2-1; 8 nucleotides align to TRBD2. Looked up from germline, CDR1 is SGHRS and CDR2 is YFSETQ. The CDR3 is 14 amino acids. V lost 0 bases to trimming and J lost 8 bases; unmatched junction nucleotides: 4. CDR3 amino acids: CASSLAGGVYEQFF. The CDR3 nucleotides are TGCGCCAGCAGCTTGGCGGGAGGGGTATATGAGCAGTTCTTC. The full variable domain, with the rest looked up from reference TRBV5-1 and TRBJ2-1, is KAGVTQTPRYLIKTRGQQVTLSCSPISGHRSVSWYQQTPGQGLQFLFEYFSETQRNKGNFPGRFSGRQFSNSRSEMNVSTLELGDSALYLCASSLAGGVYEQFFGPGTRLTVL.

This clonotype was counted between two and nine times. The J gene is TRBJ2-1, the V gene TRBV9, with D hard to call. There are 13 residues in the CDR3. Germline lookup yields CDR1 SGDLS and CDR2 YYNGEE. The ends were cut back, 0 bases at V and 7 bases at J, with 8 bases in the middle. The CDR3 here is CASSVESVNEQFF. The DNA of the CDR3 is TGTGCCAGCAGCGTAGAATCAGTAAATGAGCAGTTCTTC.

This clonotype showed up just a few times. CDR3 loop: CASRDRRGHNTEAFF. The CDR3 region has the DNA TGTGCCAGCAGAGATAGGAGGGGCCATAACACTGAAGCTTTCTTT. This chain uses TRBV7-9 with TRBJ1-1; D may be TRBD1 (5 bases). The germline gives CDR1 SEHNR, CDR2 FQNEAQ (reference sequence). V lost 6 bases to trimming and J lost 2 bases, with 16 bases between them. This CDR3 is built from 15 residues.

This clonotype has a handful of counts. The chain employs TRBV9 and TRBJ2-7; 12 bases are shared with TRBD2. The CDR3 is 16 amino acids. Germline loops: CDR1 SGDLS, CDR2 YYNGEE. V shed 3 bases and J 5 bases; nucleotides not matched to a gene: 9. The DNA of the CDR3 is TGTGCCAGCAGCGATCCCCTAGCGGGGGGGATCAACGAGCAGTACTTC. Translation gives CASSDPLAGGINEQYF.

CDR3 protein: CASRKPGLVYNEQFF. For the CDR3, the DNA is TGTGCCAGCAGGAAACCGGGACTAGTTTACAATGAGCAGTTCTTC. The rearrangement links TRBV11-2 to TRBJ2-1; the match to TRBD2 covers 8 bases. Trimming cost V 6 bases and J 4 bases; bases outside gene matches: 8. Germline V CDR1 and CDR2: SGHAT, FQNNGV. The CDR3 is 15 residues long.

The table lists this clonotype with a count of one. The gene calls are TRBV27 and TRBJ2-7; perhaps D is TRBD1 or TRBD2 (6 bases each). CDR3 length: 15 residues. CDR1 and CDR2 from the germline V gene are MNHEY and SMNVEV (reference sequence). Trimming shortened V by 0 bases and J by 2 bases, and 11 bases separated the two germline ends. CDR3 in amino acids: CASSLSGGGAYEQYF. DNA for the CDR3: TGTGCCAGCAGTTTATCCGGAGGGGGAGCCTACGAGCAGTACTTC.

Only a few counts were recorded for this clonotype. The V gene is TRBV12-3 or TRBV12-4, the J gene TRBJ2-1; unclear D gene. CDR3 length: 13 residues. Trimming removed 1 base at V and 7 bases at J, with 8 bases between. The CDR3 DNA follows: TGTGCCAGCAGTTTAGAGACAAGGAATGAGCAGTTCTTC. Translation: CASSLETRNEQFF.

The chain is built from TRBV20-1 and TRBJ2-7; D is uncertain. Germline lookup yields CDR1 DFQATT and CDR2 SNEGSKA (reference sequence). Between the trimmed V and J ends, which lost 1 base and 0 bases, there was a span of 13 bases. This CDR3 region has 15 residues. DNA of the CDR3: TGCAGTGCTAGAGGTTTGGGTTCAGACTCCTACGAGCAGTACTTC. The encoded protein is CSARGLGSDSYEQYF.

This clonotype occurred many times. The chain links TRBV27 to TRBJ2-1, with 11 bases that match TRBD1. CDR1 and CDR2 from the germline V gene are MNHEY and SMNVEV (reference sequence). CDR3 size: 14 residues. The trim removed 4 bases at V and 7 bases at J, leaving 3 bases unmatched. The CDR3 nucleotides are TGTGCCAGCAGTTGGACAGGGGGCTCTAATGAGCAGTTCTTC. It yields the protein CASSWTGGSNEQFF.

The chain recombines TRBV4-3 with TRBJ2-1, with D possibly matching TRBD2 (6 bases). Deletions cut 4 bases from V and 8 bases from J, with 18 bases between. CDR1 is LGHNA and CDR2 is YSLEER in the germline V gene. CDR3 length: 15 amino acids. The CDR3 DNA reads as TGCGCCAGCAGCCCCCGGGACTCCTCTAGGTATGAGCAGTTCTTC. Protein product: CASSPRDSSRYEQFF.

This clonotype has more than one count but fewer than ten. The rearrangement joins TRBV4-3 to TRBJ1-2, with a tentative D call TRBD1 (6 bases). The V end lost 4 bases, the J end lost 4 bases, and 16 bases lay between the germline ends. The CDR3 is 15 amino acids. Germline assignment: CDR1 LGHNA and CDR2 YSLEER. The CDR3, as DNA: TGCGCCAGCAGCCTCTACAGGGACTTGGTCTATGGCTACACCTTC. Translating gives CASSLYRDLVYGYTF.

J is TRBJ2-7 and V is TRBV27; D may correspond to TRBD1 or TRBD2 (5 bases each). Germline V CDR1 and CDR2: MNHEY, SMNVEV (reference sequence). The CDR3 is 13 residues long. The ends were cut back, 6 bases at V and 3 bases at J, with 12 bases in the middle. The CDR3 spells CASSHGTYYEQYF. Here the CDR3 DNA reads TGTGCCAGCAGCCATGGGACCTACTACGAGCAGTACTTC.

J is TRBJ2-7 and V is TRBV4-1; D unresolved. The CDR3 runs 13 residues. Trimming took off 1 base at V and 3 bases at J, with 7 bases between the two ends. Germline lookup yields CDR1 MGHRA and CDR2 YSYEKL. CDR3 region: CASSQGLNYEQYF. DNA of the CDR3: TGCGCCAGCAGCCAAGGACTTAACTACGAGCAGTACTTC.

The chain has TRBV12-3 or TRBV12-4 and TRBJ2-3; D not certain. V lost 2 bases, J lost 6 bases, and 9 bases lay in between. This CDR3 contains 13 residues. The CDR3 DNA reads as TGTGCCAGCAGTTTACCTCTTGACGATACGCAGTATTTT. Its protein product is CASSLPLDDTQYF.

This clonotype was seen only a few times. The chain employs TRBV12-3 or TRBV12-4 and TRBJ2-7, with 9 bases fitting TRBD1. The CDR3 covers 14 residues. V lost 5 bases, J lost 4 bases, and 6 bases stayed unmatched. This chain's CDR3 is CASSPGQGLYEQYF. The CDR3 region has the DNA TGTGCCAGCAGTCCCGGACAGGGGTTATACGAGCAGTACTTC.

The genes are TRBV7-2 and TRBJ1-2; D perhaps matches TRBD1 (5 bases). The germline V and J ends were trimmed by 5 bases and 4 bases, with 17 bases remaining between them. Looked up from germline, CDR1 is SGHTA and CDR2 is FQGNSA. The CDR3 runs 15 residues. The CDR3 loop is CASSPGPRVSYGYTF. In DNA form, the CDR3 reads TGTGCCAGCAGCCCGGGACCGCGGGTTAGCTATGGCTACACCTTC.

This clonotype has only a few counts. The J gene is TRBJ2-5, the V gene TRBV5-6, with 15 bases aligning to TRBD2. V shed 0 bases and J 0 bases; nucleotides not matched to a gene: 9. Germline V gene sequence: CDR1 SGHDT, CDR2 YYEEEE. The CDR3 is 20 residues long. The CDR3 DNA follows: TGTGCCAGCAGCTTGGCGGGACTAGCGGGAGGCACAGCTCACCAAGAGACCCAGTACTTC. Translating it yields CASSLAGLAGGTAHQETQYF.